These 23 T cell receptor beta chains were sequenced from one sample in a study of T cell responses to AZD1222 COVID-19 vaccine. Data came from immunoSEQ multiplex PCR; TCRdb stores just in-frame clones and leaves some out. The sample lists 150,000 to 200,000 clones; roughly 92% were seen once. The sequencing used peripheral blood, collected on day 0 of AZD1222 vaccination. The receptors were sampled from an adult in good health.

The chain uses TRBV7-2 and TRBJ1-4, with unresolved D. CDR3 length: 15 residues. Germline lookup yields CDR1 SGHTA and CDR2 FQGNSA. Trimming took 7 bases from V and 5 from J, leaving 17 bases between them. CDR3 in DNA: TGTGCCAGCAAACAAGGGCAGGCGAGAAATGAAAAACTGTTTTTT. Protein sequence: CASKQGQARNEKLFF.

This clone was seen ten or more times. The chain has TRBV5-1 and TRBJ1-2; perhaps TRBD1 as D (5 bases). V lost 1 base to trimming and J lost 6 bases, with 16 bases between them. This CDR3 region has 15 residues. CDR1 is SGHRS and CDR2 is YFSETQ in the germline V gene. CDR3 residues: CASSLKSREGNGYTF. The CDR3 region has the DNA TGCGCCAGCAGCTTGAAATCCAGGGAAGGAAATGGCTACACCTTC.

V is TRBV7-3 and J is TRBJ2-1; 13 bases agree with TRBD2. The germline gives CDR1 SGHTA, CDR2 FQGTGA. The junction had 1 base not matched to a gene; V was cut back by 4 bases and J by 1 base. The CDR3 sequence is 16 residues long. The CDR3 DNA reads as TGTGCCAGCAGCTGGACTAGCGGGGGATCCTACAATGAGCAGTTCTTC. Its protein product is CASSWTSGGSYNEQFF.

A word on this clone: At one boundary the junction diverges from the germline segment, which might be a read error. The chain joins TRBV9 to TRBJ2-6; 7 bases match TRBD2. Per the germline V gene, CDR1 is SGDLS and CDR2 is YYNGEE. The CDR3 spans 15 residues. CDR3: CSNPLATSGANVLTF. In DNA, the CDR3 is TGCTCCAATCCACTAGCGACCTCTGGGGCCAACGTCCTGACTTTC.

This chain connects TRBV11-2 to TRBJ2-1; TRBD2 matches 8 bases. The CDR3 sequence is 15 residues long. V lost 3 bases, J lost 4 bases, and 5 bases stayed unmatched. The germline CDR1 and CDR2 sequences are SGHAT and FQNNGV. The CDR3 sequence is CASSLSGLDYNEQFF. The CDR3 DNA reads TGTGCCAGCAGCTTGTCGGGACTAGATTACAATGAGCAGTTCTTC.

The genes are TRBV12-5 and TRBJ2-3; perhaps TRBD2 as D (5 bases). CDR1 LGHNT and CDR2 FRNRAP come from the germline V gene. The CDR3 runs 12 residues. Trimming took 6 bases from V and 2 from J, leaving 6 bases between them. DNA for the CDR3: TGTGCTAGTGGAGACTACACAGATACGCAGTATTTT. Its protein product is CASGDYTDTQYF.

The chain links TRBV11-3 to TRBJ2-2; a possible D gene is TRBD1 (5 bases). Germline V gene data show CDR1 as SGHNT and CDR2 as YENEEA. Trimming removed 4 bases from V and 2 bases from J, with 8 bases in between. The CDR3 sequence is 14 residues long. The CDR3 reads CASSSDSNTGELFF. The CDR3, as DNA: TGTGCCAGCAGCTCAGACAGCAACACCGGGGAGCTGTTTTTT.

The V call is TRBV21-1, the J call TRBJ2-5; the table names TRBD1, a call not compared with the DNA. TRBV21-1 is a listed pseudogene. The length of the CDR3 is 18 residues. The CDR3, as DNA: TGTGCCAGCAGCGCCACCGGGACAGTCACTGTTGTACAAGAGACCCAGTACTTC. It is translated as CASSATGTVTVVQETQYF.

This rearrangement joins TRBV5-1 to TRBJ2-7, with 9 bases lining up with TRBD2. The CDR3 loop spans 13 amino acids. Germline values: CDR1 SGHRS, CDR2 YFSETQ. The V and J ends lost 2 bases and 3 bases, in that order; junction bases with no gene match: 0. The CDR3 loop is CASSFSGSYEQYF. The CDR3 coding sequence is TGCGCCAGCAGCTTTAGCGGGAGCTACGAGCAGTACTTC. The full variable domain, completed using reference TRBV5-1 and TRBJ2-7, is KAGVTQTPRYLIKTRGQQVTLSCSPISGHRSVSWYQQTPGQGLQFLFEYFSETQRNKGNFPGRFSGRQFSNSRSEMNVSTLELGDSALYLCASSFSGSYEQYFGPGTRLTVT.

The rearrangement uses TRBV9 and TRBJ2-2; no firm D call. The CDR3 consists of 13 residues. CDR1 SGDLS and CDR2 YYNGEE come from the germline V gene. V was shortened by 1 base and J by 4 bases, with 5 bases between the two germline ends. This CDR3 is CASSVTITGELFF. DNA of the CDR3: TGTGCCAGCAGCGTAACTATCACCGGGGAGCTGTTTTTT.

The chain carries TRBV11-2 and TRBJ2-2; the D gene is possibly TRBD1 (6 bases). The germline CDR1 and CDR2 sequences are SGHAT and FQNNGV. The ends were cut back, 1 base at V and 6 bases at J, with 18 bases in the middle. This CDR3 has 17 residues. The CDR3 here is CASSLVGRQGKAGELFF. The CDR3 coding sequence is TGTGCCAGCAGCTTAGTGGGTCGCCAGGGGAAGGCCGGGGAGCTGTTTTTT.

The rearrangement links TRBV4-3 to TRBJ1-2, with D unresolved. From germline, CDR1 is LGHNA and CDR2 YSLEER. The length of the CDR3 is 15 residues. Trimming took off 1 base at V and 8 bases at J, with 17 bases between the two ends. CDR3 sequence reads: CASSQVLGGRGGYTF. The CDR3 DNA sequence: TGCGCCAGCAGCCAAGTTCTGGGCGGCCGAGGGGGCTACACCTTC.

The chain links TRBV4-1 to TRBJ2-7; D is perhaps TRBD1 (6 bases). This CDR3 has 15 residues. Looked up from germline, CDR1 is MGHRA and CDR2 is YSYEKL. Trimming stripped 4 bases from V and 7 bases from J, with 20 bases between. For the CDR3, the DNA is TGCGCCAGCAGCCCCCTCGCGACAGGCCAGAGGGAGCAGTACTTC. Protein product: CASSPLATGQREQYF.

The chain joins TRBV18 to TRBJ1-1, with a weak D call TRBD1 (6 bases). Germline loops: CDR1 KGHSH, CDR2 LQKENI. This CDR3 region has 16 residues. With 0 bases removed from V and 1 base from J, the gap between germline ends came to 12 bases. CDR3 sequence: CASSPPGTGTNTEAFF. The DNA of the CDR3 is TGTGCCAGCTCACCACCCGGAACAGGGACGAACACTGAAGCTTTCTTT.

The chain is built from TRBV4-2 and TRBJ2-3, with D unresolved. This CDR3 is built from 15 residues. The germline CDR1 and CDR2 sequences are LGHNA and YNFKEQ. The ends were cut back, 0 bases at V and 8 bases at J, with 15 bases in the middle. CDR3: CASSQDPQEWATQYF. CDR3 DNA: TGTGCCAGCAGCCAAGATCCTCAGGAGTGGGCTACGCAGTATTTT.

The chain recombines TRBV5-1 with TRBJ2-1; the match to TRBD2 covers 8 bases. In germline, CDR1 is SGHRS, CDR2 YFSETQ. Trimming removed 6 bases from V and 1 base from J; junction bases left unmatched: 9. This CDR3 is 16 amino acids long. Written as DNA, the CDR3 is TGCGCCAGCACGGACGGCAGCGGGGGTTCCTACAATGAGCAGTTCTTC. It yields the protein CASTDGSGGSYNEQFF.

The rearrangement joins TRBV3-1 (or the pseudogene TRBV3-2) to TRBJ2-3; 7 nucleotides match TRBD1. Trimming took 2 bases from V and 1 from J; bases not matched to a gene: 6. CDR1 and CDR2 (germline): LGHDT, YNNKEL (reference sequence). This CDR3 region has 16 residues. CDR3: CASSQSGGFGTDTQYF. In DNA, the CDR3 is TGTGCCAGCAGCCAATCAGGGGGATTTGGCACAGATACGCAGTATTTT.

The chain recombines TRBV29-1 with TRBJ2-1; 10 bases match TRBD2. The CDR3 runs 14 residues. V shed 4 bases, J shed 4 bases, and the junction held 4 bases outside the gene matches. Germline values: CDR1 SQVTM, CDR2 ANQGSEA. DNA for the CDR3: TGCAGCGTTGGGACTAGCGGAGCATACAATGAGCAGTTCTTC. It yields the protein CSVGTSGAYNEQFF.

CDR3 sequence: CGEGNQETQYF. DNA for the CDR3: TGTGGGGAGGGGAACCAAGAGACCCAGTACTTC. The rearrangement joins TRBV24-1 to TRBJ2-5; 7 bases are shared with TRBD2. This CDR3 spans 11 amino acids. Germline V CDR1 and CDR2: KGHDR, SFDVKD.

The chain links TRBV19 to TRBJ1-5; D uncertain. CDR3 length equals 12 residues. Germline CDR1 LNHDA, CDR2 SQIVND (reference sequence). Deletions cut 5 bases from V and 4 bases from J, with 6 bases between. In nucleotides, the CDR3 is TGTGCCAGTAGTGAGACTAATCAGCCCCAGCATTTT. Its protein is CASSETNQPQHF.

The rearrangement links TRBV7-2 to TRBJ1-4; weak D call: TRBD1 (6 bases). This CDR3 is built from 16 residues. Germline loops: CDR1 SGHTA, CDR2 FQGNSA. V lost 5 bases, J lost 8 bases, and 21 bases lay in between. The CDR3 is CASSPNMGGAGEKLFF. The CDR3 DNA is TGTGCCAGCAGCCCTAACATGGGGGGGGCAGGAGAAAAACTGTTTTTT.

The chain links TRBV5-4 to TRBJ1-4; 7 bases match TRBD1. The CDR3 loop spans 15 amino acids. The germline V gene encodes CDR1 SGHNT and CDR2 YYREEE (reference sequence). J was trimmed by 2 bases and V by 2 bases; bases with no gene match: 3. CDR3 protein: CASSLNRGTNEKLFF. The CDR3 region has the DNA TGTGCCAGCAGCTTAAACAGGGGTACTAATGAAAAACTGTTTTTT.

This chain uses TRBV12-5 with TRBJ2-4, with D maybe TRBD2 (5 bases). Trimming stripped 4 bases from V and 2 bases from J, with 15 bases between. CDR1 LGHNT and CDR2 FRNRAP come from the germline V gene. This CDR3 comprises 16 residues. CDR3 DNA sequence: TGTGCTAGTGGTTCTCTCGGGGTATGGACCAAAAACATTCAGTACTTC. Translated, it gives CASGSLGVWTKNIQYF.